The TCR beta chain described here comes from a study of T cell clones after liver transplantation. Study-wide context: At least one year of complete immunosuppression withdrawal without enzymes over twice normal defined tolerance.

Trimming cost V 2 bases and J 1 base, with 6 bases left between them. The CDR3 runs 15 residues. Germline V CDR1 and CDR2: SEHNR, FQNEAQ (reference sequence). Using immunoSEQ multiplex PCR, the repertoire was profiled, and TCRdb retains in-frame clones only, with some absent. In the table there are 55,000 to 75,000 clones, about 71% of which are singletons. The sample consisted of CD4+ T cells from blood, taken at the approximately 15-month timepoint. The source of this sequence is a human patient who received a liver transplant. Some T cells may be the graft donor's. This sequence joins TRBV7-9 and TRBJ2-6; D gene ambiguous. The CDR3 region is CASSLWLSGANVLTF. CDR3 sequence (DNA): TGTGCCAGCAGCTTATGGTTATCTGGGGCCAACGTCCTGACTTTC.